This T cell receptor beta chain was sequenced during a study of Ad26.COV2.S vaccination and SARS-CoV-2 variants. Study overall: Ad26.COV2.S shots went into the muscle once or twice, 56 days apart.

The V and J ends lost 7 bases and 0 bases respectively, with 12 bases between them. The length of the CDR3 is 14 residues. The V gene's germline CDR1 is SNHLY and CDR2 FYNNEI. This clone was counted between two and nine times. Its antigen is not identified. As to treatment: 15 to 20 received Ad26.COV2.S at low or high dose, single or two shots; a few received placebo; per-sample allocation not given. Repertoires come from day 63 after the first vaccine or placebo injection. Study-wide points: Those who received the vaccine showed greater spike-specific TCR breadth than those given placebo.

Produced via immunoSEQ multiplex PCR; TCRdb's table is partial and in-frame only. The sample has roughly 700,000 clones; 70% to 90% are singletons. The sequence derives from a person between 18 and 65 years old who received the Ad26.COV2.S COVID-19 vaccine or a placebo. This specimen consisted of peripheral blood, obtained in a trial of Ad26.COV2.S vaccine versus placebo. The chain employs TRBV2 and TRBJ1-2; TRBD1 is a possible D gene (6 bases). The CDR3 sequence is CASTRQAANYGYTF. Written as DNA, the CDR3 is TGTGCCAGCACCCGACAGGCAGCTAACTATGGCTACACCTTC.